Listed below are T cell receptor beta chains from one sample, sequenced in a study of cytomegalovirus exposure and HLA in healthy donors. Libraries were prepared by immunoSEQ multiplex PCR; TCRdb keeps only in-frame clonotypes and omits some of them. The table lists about 150,000 clones, 70% to 80% of them singletons. The sample was PBMCs. The source is a man aged 25-40 years in good health and CMV-seronegative. Both conserved end residues are part of each CDR3. A D gene is named only where the DNA matches it firmly. A row's size may be missing; if present it is once, few, many or a size class.

>.|TRBV25-1|TRBJ2-7|.
TGTGCCAGCAGACCCCAGGGGCCGAGCTCCTACGAGCAGTACTTC
CASRPQGPSSYEQYF
>TRBD1|TRBV19|TRBJ1-1|.
TGTGCCAGTAGTCCCTGGGGACAGGGTGACACTGAAGCTTTCTTT
CASSPWGQGDTEAFF
>.|TRBV28|TRBJ2-7|once
TGTGCCAGCAGTACACCCAGGGGAGCCTCCTACGAGCAGTACTTC
CASSTPRGASYEQYF
>.|TRBV20-1|TRBJ2-7|.
TGCAGTCCTACCAACTCCTACGAGCAGTACTTC
CSPTNSYEQYF
>TRBD2|TRBV11-2|TRBJ2-7|.
TGTGCCAGCAGCCCAATGGGGACTAGCGGTTACTACGAGCAGTACTTC
CASSPMGTSGYYEQYF
>.|TRBV6-1|TRBJ1-5|few
TGTGCCAGCAGGGAACTACGACGGGTGGGCAATCAGCCCCAGCATTTT
CASRELRRVGNQPQHF
>.|TRBV5-5|TRBJ2-7|once
TGTGCCAGCAGCTTGGAGTGGAGTGGATACGAGCAGTACTTC
CASSLEWSGYEQYF
>.|TRBV7-7|TRBJ2-7|.
TGTGCCAGCAGCTTAGATCCATCCTACGAGCAGTACTTC
CASSLDPSYEQYF
>.|TRBV25-1|TRBJ2-3|.
TGTGCCAGCAGTGAGTACAGGAGCACAGATACGCAGTATTTT
CASSEYRSTDTQYF
>TRBD2|TRBV7-8|TRBJ2-7|.
TGTGCCAGCAGCTCACCCCGGACTAGCGGGGTTTACGAGCAGTACTTC
CASSSPRTSGVYEQYF
>TRBD2|TRBV30|TRBJ2-7|.
TGTGCCTGTGCGCCCGGGACTAGCGGGTACGAGCAGTACTTC
CACAPGTSGYEQYF
>.|TRBV4-2|TRBJ2-1|.
TGTGCCAGCAGCCACTCGGGCTCCTACAATGAGCAGTTCTTC
CASSHSGSYNEQFF
>.|TRBV6-1|TRBJ2-3|.
TGTGCCAGCGAGGCGGCGGGCGGCACAGATACGCAGTATTTT
CASEAAGGTDTQYF
>TRBD1|TRBV4-3|TRBJ2-3|.
TGCGCCAGCAGCCCGAGGGACAGCCCCACAGATACGCAGTATTTT
CASSPRDSPTDTQYF
>.|TRBV28|TRBJ2-7|.
TGTGCCAGCGTCACAGGCTACGAGCAGTACTTC
CASVTGYEQYF
>TRBD2|TRBV4-2|TRBJ2-2|once
TGTGCCAGCAGCCAAGATCCTAGCGGGAGGTTAACCGGGGAGCTGTTTTTT
CASSQDPSGRLTGELFF
>TRBD2|TRBV28|TRBJ2-7|.
TGTGCCAGCAGTTTAGGGGGATCCGGGGGGGCGCTCTTATACGAGCAGTACTTC
CASSLGGSGGALLYEQYF
>.|TRBV9|TRBJ1-6|.
TGTGCCAGCAGCGGCTCAAAAAAAACAACGGAGCCCCAGTTCCACTTT
CASSGSKKTTEPQFHF
>.|TRBV2|TRBJ1-3|.
TGTGCCAGCACCCCGGGGGGGACCGGCAGAAACACCATATATTTT
CASTPGGTGRNTIYF
>.|TRBV5-6|TRBJ2-4|few
TGTGCCAGCAGCGCAGGACAGAGGAACATTCAGTACTTC
CASSAGQRNIQYF
>.|TRBV6-6|TRBJ2-3|.
TGTGCCAGCAGTTATGTTAGTGCAGATACGCAGTATTTT
CASSYVSADTQYF
>.|TRBV6-5|TRBJ1-1|.
TGTGCCAGCAAACCGGACAGCACTGAAGCTTTCTTT
CASKPDSTEAFF
>TRBD1|TRBV7-7|TRBJ1-3|.
TGTGCCAGCAGCTCCCGGCCAGGGGGAGGAAACACCATATATTTT
CASSSRPGGGNTIYF
>.|TRBV6-1|TRBJ1-6|.
TGTGCCAGCAGGATAGAACCACCCCTCCACTTT
CASRIEPPLHF
>TRBD1|TRBV28|TRBJ1-1|.
TGTGCCAGCAGTTTCAGTGAGGGGGCGAGAACTGAAGCTTTCTTT
CASSFSEGARTEAFF
>.|TRBV7-6|TRBJ2-1|.
TGTGCCAGCAGCTTAGCAACGGACAATGAGCAGTTCTTC
CASSLATDNEQFF
>TRBD1|TRBV4-1|TRBJ1-1|.
TGCGCCAGCACCGCGGGACAGGGGGCTCGCACTGAAGCTTTCTTT
CASTAGQGARTEAFF
>.|TRBV9|TRBJ2-7|.
TGTGCCAGCAGCCTCTTGGGAGTCGGTGAGCAGTACTTC
CASSLLGVGEQYF
>.|TRBV5-1|TRBJ1-1|few
TGCGCCAGCAGCCTCTCCGGGCGGGACACTGAAGCTTTCTTT
CASSLSGRDTEAFF
>.|TRBV5-4|TRBJ1-2|.
TGTGCCAGCAGCCCGGACACCTATGGCTACACCTTC
CASSPDTYGYTF
>.|TRBV9|TRBJ1-2|.
TGTGCCAGCAGCACCAACCTGGGGGCCGGGGGCTACACCTTC
CASSTNLGAGGYTF
>.|TRBV28|TRBJ2-7|.
TGTGCCAGCAGCACAGGCTACGAGCAGTACTTC
CASSTGYEQYF
>.|TRBV7-9|TRBJ1-1|few
TGTGCCAGCACCAACCCCCCCCACAGGGCGAAGAACACTGAAGCTTTCTTT
CASTNPPHRAKNTEAFF